One sample yielded the 22 T cell receptor beta chains listed below, sequenced in a study of early T cells in non-severe SARS-CoV-2 infection (TCRdb year 2021). Receptors were amplified or captured by 5' RACE. Sequencing was carried out with a NextSeq 500. Starting from the raw public reads, TCRdb applied fastp trimming at Q25, assembled clones with MiXCR and retained in-frame beta chains. Identical CDR3 proteins give one entry, which carries the most common genes and DNA. The sample table shows about 80,000 distinct CDR3 sequences, and about an eighth are seen once. The leading ten clones occupy roughly 3.1% of the sample. What was sequenced was whole blood. The receptors derive from an adult who was a healthcare worker with PCR-confirmed SARS-CoV-2 infection or an uninfected control (not recorded which).

This clonotype came up many times. CDR3 DNA sequence: TGTGCCAGCAGCTCACGCCGAGCGGGAGGAGGACCCAAGGAGACCCAGTACTTC. As protein: CASSSRRAGGGPKETQYF. The chain links TRBV3-1 to TRBJ2-5, with TRBD2 matching over 9 bases. V lost 5 bases, J lost 5 bases, and 18 bases stayed unmatched. The V gene's germline CDR1 is LGHDT and CDR2 YNNKEL (reference sequence). The CDR3 runs 18 residues.

This clonotype showed up just a few times. J is TRBJ1-5 and V is TRBV29-1, with 9 bases fitting TRBD1. The CDR3 is 13 residues long. The germline V gene encodes CDR1 SQVTM and CDR2 ANQGSEA. J was trimmed by 6 bases and V by 5 bases; bases with no gene match: 5. The CDR3 region is CSVTGGAGQPQHF. The CDR3 nucleotides are TGCAGCGTTACAGGGGGCGCGGGTCAGCCCCAGCATTTT.

This chain links TRBV11-2 with TRBJ2-1; 7 bases map to TRBD2. Germline CDR1 and CDR2: SGHAT and FQNNGV. V gave up 5 bases and J gave up 4 bases; unmatched junction bases: 11. This CDR3 has 16 amino acids. The CDR3 sequence is CASSPPRGRAYNEQFF. CDR3 bases: TGTGCCAGCAGCCCCCCCCGTGGGAGGGCTTACAATGAGCAGTTCTTC.

This clonotype occurred a few times. The DNA for the CDR3 is TGTGCCAGCAGCTTAGGGAGTAGCGGGAACACCGGGGAGCTGTTTTTT. Its translation: CASSLGSSGNTGELFF. V and J are TRBV7-3 and TRBJ2-2; possibly TRBD2 for D (6 bases). V lost 2 bases, J lost 1 base, and 11 bases lay in between. The germline V gene encodes CDR1 SGHTA and CDR2 FQGTGA. CDR3 length: 16 amino acids.

This clonotype has only a few counts. V usage is TRBV7-2 and J usage is TRBJ2-3; 10 nucleotides match TRBD2. The length of the CDR3 is 16 residues. In germline, CDR1 is SGHTA, CDR2 FQGNSA. Losses at the gene ends were 3 bases for V and 1 base for J; bases not matched to a gene: 4. CDR3 residues: CASSFLAGDGTDTQYF. CDR3 sequence (DNA): TGTGCCAGCAGCTTCCTAGCGGGAGACGGCACAGATACGCAGTATTTT.

In this sample, this clonotype turned up a few times. The V call is TRBV18, the J call TRBJ2-1, with D perhaps TRBD1 or TRBD2 (5 bases each). Germline CDR1 KGHSH, CDR2 LQKENI. This CDR3 comprises 13 residues. V was shortened by 3 bases and J by 6 bases, with 9 bases between the two germline ends. The CDR3 region is CASSPGTINEQFF. The CDR3 coding sequence is TGTGCCAGCTCACCTGGGACCATCAATGAGCAGTTCTTC.

The chain is built from TRBV5-5 and TRBJ2-6; no definite D call. Per germline, CDR1 SGHKS and CDR2 YYEKEE (reference sequence). V was cut by 4 bases and J by 2 bases, with 10 bases left in between. This CDR3 is built from 15 residues. CDR3 residues: CASSVLGTGANVLTF. The CDR3 region has the DNA TGTGCCAGCAGCGTCTTGGGGACTGGGGCCAACGTCCTGACTTTC.

This clonotype was picked up many times. The chain carries TRBV20-1 and TRBJ2-1; no clear D. CDR3 length: 10 amino acids. V gave up 3 bases and J gave up 10 bases, with 7 bases separating them. Germline V gives CDR1 DFQATT, CDR2 SNEGSKA (reference sequence). DNA for the CDR3: TGCAGTGCTAGTGATATCGAGCAGTTCTTC. Protein: CSASDIEQFF.

This chain connects TRBV2 to TRBJ2-4; D may be TRBD1 (7 bases). Per the germline V gene, CDR1 is SNHLY and CDR2 is FYNNEI. The ends were cut back, 10 bases at V and 1 base at J, with 17 bases in the middle. This CDR3 contains 15 residues. CDR3 in DNA: TGTGCCACCAGGGGGGACCGGCAGGCCAAAAACATTCAGTACTTC. Amino acid sequence: CATRGDRQAKNIQYF.

This chain joins TRBV6-2 or TRBV6-3 and TRBJ2-1, with D unresolved. The V gene's germline CDR1 is MNHEY and CDR2 SVGEGT. The CDR3 runs to 14 residues. Trimming cost V 5 bases and J 0 bases, with 8 bases left between them. The CDR3 bases are TGTGCCAGCAGTCTGGACCCCTCCTACAATGAGCAGTTCTTC. Encoded protein: CASSLDPSYNEQFF.

V and J are TRBV29-1 and TRBJ2-2; D assignment may be TRBD1 or TRBD2 (5 bases each). V dropped 7 bases and J dropped 6 bases, with 12 bases sitting between them. The CDR3 is 12 amino acids. From germline, CDR1 is SQVTM and CDR2 ANQGSEA. CDR3 sequence (DNA): TGCAGCGCCCTGGTGGGGGCCGGGGAGCTGTTTTTT. Its protein product is CSALVGAGELFF.

There are a few counts of this clonotype. The chain uses TRBV7-6 and TRBJ2-1; TRBD1 matches at 7 bases. V gave up 1 base and J gave up 6 bases; unmatched junction bases: 6. CDR1 SGHVS and CDR2 FNYEAQ come from the germline V gene. This CDR3 contains 15 residues. The CDR3 sequence is CASSLGTGIGNEQFF. The CDR3 nucleotides read TGTGCCAGCAGCTTAGGGACAGGTATCGGCAATGAGCAGTTCTTC.

This clonotype was picked up a small number of times. The chain is built from TRBV20-1 and TRBJ2-1; D is unresolved. The CDR3 has 15 residues. The V gene lost 4 bases and the J gene lost 6 bases, with 19 bases spanning the gap. Germline CDR1 and CDR2: DFQATT and SNEGSKA (reference sequence). CDR3 region: CSATAIVLLPNEQFF. The CDR3 DNA is TGCAGTGCTACAGCCATAGTCCTCCTTCCCAATGAGCAGTTCTTC.

The chain couples TRBV12-3 or TRBV12-4 to TRBJ1-4; TRBD1 matches 8 bases. V lost 6 bases, J lost 8 bases, and 8 bases stayed unmatched. The CDR3 sequence is 14 residues long. The CDR3 loop reads CASRQDRENEKLFF. The CDR3 region has the DNA TGTGCCAGCAGGCAGGACAGGGAAAACGAAAAACTGTTTTTT.

This clonotype was seen at least ten times. The chain links TRBV7-9 to TRBJ1-1, with D unresolved. Germline V gives CDR1 SEHNR, CDR2 FQNEAQ (reference sequence). V dropped 7 bases and J dropped 6 bases, with 15 bases sitting between them. This CDR3 is built from 13 residues. The CDR3 protein is CASTSRDSAEAFF. The CDR3, as DNA: TGTGCCAGCACCTCTCGGGATTCCGCTGAAGCTTTCTTT.

This clonotype was detected a few times. This chain joins TRBV18 and TRBJ2-2; D ambiguous. The CDR3 runs to 13 residues. Germline-derived CDR1 and CDR2 are KGHSH and LQKENI. Trimming shortened V by 2 bases and J by 5 bases, and 6 bases separated the two germline ends. CDR3: CASSPVVTGELFF. The CDR3 bases are TGTGCCAGCTCACCAGTCGTAACCGGGGAGCTGTTTTTT.

This clonotype was picked up many times. J is TRBJ1-1 and V is TRBV6-5; 8 positions match TRBD1. V lost 6 bases, J lost 2 bases, and 8 bases stayed unmatched. The CDR3 spans 15 residues. Per germline, CDR1 MNHEY and CDR2 SVGAGI. The CDR3 protein is CASRKQGGANTEAFF. Written as DNA, the CDR3 is TGTGCCAGCAGGAAACAGGGGGGTGCTAACACTGAAGCTTTCTTT.

This clonotype was counted only a few times. J is TRBJ2-1 and V is TRBV5-1; 10 nucleotides line up with TRBD2. V was clipped by 5 bases and J by 10 bases; unmatched bases: 9. The CDR3 sequence is 14 residues long. The germline V gene encodes CDR1 SGHRS and CDR2 YFSETQ. CDR3 coding DNA: TGCGCCAGCAGTTTCGGGACTAGCGTCGCCGAGCAGTTCTTC. Encoded protein: CASSFGTSVAEQFF. Complete variable domain (other parts from reference TRBV5-1 and TRBJ2-1): KAGVTQTPRYLIKTRGQQVTLSCSPISGHRSVSWYQQTPGQGLQFLFEYFSETQRNKGNFPGRFSGRQFSNSRSEMNVSTLELGDSALYLCASSFGTSVAEQFFGPGTRLTVL.

There are a few counts of this clonotype. In nucleotides, the CDR3 is TGTGCCAGCAGCCCGTTCGGGGTAATACTAGGTCGATACGAGCAGTACTTC. It specifies CASSPFGVILGRYEQYF. This sequence joins TRBV11-2 and TRBJ2-7, with D possibly TRBD2 on 5 matching bases. V lost 5 bases and J 4 bases, leaving 24 bases between the germline ends. The germline V gene has CDR1 SGHAT and CDR2 FQNNGV. This CDR3 contains 17 residues.

The V and J genes are TRBV7-7 and TRBJ2-3; D may be TRBD2 (6 bases). The germline gives CDR1 SSHAT, CDR2 FNYEAQ (reference sequence). Trimming left V 5 bases short and J 3 bases short, with 18 bases between. CDR3 length: 16 residues. CDR3 region: CASSPLVGGGTDTQYF. DNA of the CDR3: TGTGCCAGCAGCCCTCTAGTTGGGGGAGGAACAGATACGCAGTATTTT.

This clonotype has ten or more counts. V usage is TRBV9 and J usage is TRBJ2-7, with 7 bases aligning to TRBD2. V shed 0 bases, J shed 1 base, and the junction held 1 base outside the gene matches. This CDR3 has 14 residues. Per the germline V gene, CDR1 is SGDLS and CDR2 is YYNGEE. CDR3: CASSVGGSSYEQYF. The CDR3 coding sequence is TGTGCCAGCAGCGTAGGCGGGAGTTCCTACGAGCAGTACTTC.

This sequence joins TRBV20-1 and TRBJ2-1; D is unresolved. The V and J ends lost 3 bases and 4 bases respectively, with 13 bases between them. The CDR3 consists of 14 residues. The germline V gene encodes CDR1 DFQATT and CDR2 SNEGSKA (reference sequence). The CDR3 is CSASDQTRYNEQFF. As DNA, the CDR3 is TGCAGTGCTAGTGACCAAACCCGATACAATGAGCAGTTCTTC.